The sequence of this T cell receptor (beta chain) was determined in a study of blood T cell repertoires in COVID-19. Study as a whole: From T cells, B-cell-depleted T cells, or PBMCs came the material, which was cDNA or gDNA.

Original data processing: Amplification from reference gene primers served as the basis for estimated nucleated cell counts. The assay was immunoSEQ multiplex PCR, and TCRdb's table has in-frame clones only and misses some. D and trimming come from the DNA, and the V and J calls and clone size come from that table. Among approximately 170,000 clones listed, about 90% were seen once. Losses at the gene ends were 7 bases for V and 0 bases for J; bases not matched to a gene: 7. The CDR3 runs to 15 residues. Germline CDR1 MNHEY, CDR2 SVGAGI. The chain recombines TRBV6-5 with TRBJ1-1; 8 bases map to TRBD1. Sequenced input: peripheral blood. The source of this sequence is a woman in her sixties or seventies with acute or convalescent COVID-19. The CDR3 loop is CASTQGGYMNTEAFF. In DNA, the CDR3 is TGTGCCAGCACACAGGGGGGTTATATGAACACTGAAGCTTTCTTT.